This T cell receptor beta chain appears in the sequencing data of a study of T cell repertoires in cytomegalovirus infection. Study-wide background: CMV epitopes that were recently identified and HLA-C-restricted were used alongside well-studied HLA-B-restricted ones. Based on public TCR beta signatures, there were indications of CMV infection and of a matching HLA type. Regarding the study as a whole: Ex vivo, HLA-C-restricted CMV-specific TCR beta clonotypes prevailed over the rest of the response.

This clonotype showed up many times. As yet, its antigen is unknown. The V gene's germline CDR1 is SGHVS and CDR2 FNYEAQ. The CDR3 length is 14 residues. V was shortened by 5 bases and J by 7 bases, with 18 bases between the two germline ends. TCRdb reprocessed the reads via MiXCR and lists one record per CDR3 protein. The sample shows some 800,000 distinct CDR3 sequences, around a third of them seen only once. The receptor was derived from a human donor in good health (CMV status not recorded). Some clones in this sample may be carry-over from other donors' samples. This chain joins TRBV7-6 and TRBJ2-7; D not certain. This material consisted of cultured CD8+ T cells from PBMCs, taken from culture after CMV antigen stimulation. CDR3 residues: CASSPEGYSREQYV. Written as DNA, the CDR3 is TGTGCCAGCAGCCCAGAAGGGTATTCAAGGGAGCAGTACGTC.